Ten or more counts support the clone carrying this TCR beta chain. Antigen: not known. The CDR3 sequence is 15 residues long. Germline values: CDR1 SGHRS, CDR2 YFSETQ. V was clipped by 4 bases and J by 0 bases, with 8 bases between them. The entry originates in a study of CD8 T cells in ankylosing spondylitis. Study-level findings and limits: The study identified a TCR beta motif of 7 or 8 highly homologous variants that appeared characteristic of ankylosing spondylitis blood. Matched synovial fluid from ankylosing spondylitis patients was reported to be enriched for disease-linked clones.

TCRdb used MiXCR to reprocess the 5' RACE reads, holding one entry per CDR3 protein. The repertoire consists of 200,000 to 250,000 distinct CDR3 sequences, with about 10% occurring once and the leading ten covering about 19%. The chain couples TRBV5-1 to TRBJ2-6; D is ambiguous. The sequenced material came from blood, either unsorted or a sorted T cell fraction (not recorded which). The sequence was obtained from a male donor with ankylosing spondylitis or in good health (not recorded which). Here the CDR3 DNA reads TGCGCCAGCAGCAACCTGGGCTCTGGGGCCAACGTCCTGACTTTC. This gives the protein CASSNLGSGANVLTF.